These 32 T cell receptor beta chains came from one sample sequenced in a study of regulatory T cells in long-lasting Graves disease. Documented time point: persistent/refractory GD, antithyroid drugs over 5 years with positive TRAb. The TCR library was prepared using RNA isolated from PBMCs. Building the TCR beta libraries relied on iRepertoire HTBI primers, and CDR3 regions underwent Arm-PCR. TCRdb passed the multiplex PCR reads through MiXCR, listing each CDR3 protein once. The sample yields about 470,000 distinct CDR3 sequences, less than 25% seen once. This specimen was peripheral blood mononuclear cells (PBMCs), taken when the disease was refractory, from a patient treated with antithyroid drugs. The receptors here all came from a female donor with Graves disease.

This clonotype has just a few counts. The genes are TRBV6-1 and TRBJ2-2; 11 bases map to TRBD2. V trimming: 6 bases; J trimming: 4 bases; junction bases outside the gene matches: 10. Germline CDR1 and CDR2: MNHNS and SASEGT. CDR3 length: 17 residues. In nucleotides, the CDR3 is TGTGCCAGCAGGGACACTAGCGGGAGTTACGTCACCGGGGAGCTGTTTTTT. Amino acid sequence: CASRDTSGSYVTGELFF.

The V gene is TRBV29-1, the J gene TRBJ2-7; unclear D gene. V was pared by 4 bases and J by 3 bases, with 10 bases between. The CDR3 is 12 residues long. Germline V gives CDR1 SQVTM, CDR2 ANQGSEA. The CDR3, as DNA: TGCAGCGTTGTTTACAGCCACTACGAGCAGTACTTC. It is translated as CSVVYSHYEQYF.

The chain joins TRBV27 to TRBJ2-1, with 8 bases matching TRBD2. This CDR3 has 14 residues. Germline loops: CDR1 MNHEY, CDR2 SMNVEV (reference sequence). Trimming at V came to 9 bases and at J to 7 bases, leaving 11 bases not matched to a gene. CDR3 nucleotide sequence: TGTGCCAGTGCGGGACTAGAAATGGGGAATGAGCAGTTCTTC. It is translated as CASAGLEMGNEQFF.

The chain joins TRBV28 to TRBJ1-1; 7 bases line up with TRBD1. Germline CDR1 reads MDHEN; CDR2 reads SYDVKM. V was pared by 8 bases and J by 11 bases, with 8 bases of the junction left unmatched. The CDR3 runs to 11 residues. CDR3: CASEGAIRAFF. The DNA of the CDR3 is TGTGCCAGCGAGGGGGCCATCCGGGCTTTCTTT. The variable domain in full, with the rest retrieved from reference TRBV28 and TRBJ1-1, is DVKVTQSSRYLVKRTGEKVFLECVQDMDHENMFWYRQDPGLGLRLIYFSYDVKMKEKGDIPEGYSVSREKKERFSLILESASTNQTSMYLCASEGAIRAFFGQGTRLTVV.

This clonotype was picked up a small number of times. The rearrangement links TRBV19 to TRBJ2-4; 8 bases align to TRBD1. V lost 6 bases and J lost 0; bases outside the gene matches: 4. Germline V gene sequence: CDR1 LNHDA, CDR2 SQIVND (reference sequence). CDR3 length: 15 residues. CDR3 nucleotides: TGTGCCAGTAGAACAGGGGGGTTAGCCAAAAACATTCAGTACTTC. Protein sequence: CASRTGGLAKNIQYF.

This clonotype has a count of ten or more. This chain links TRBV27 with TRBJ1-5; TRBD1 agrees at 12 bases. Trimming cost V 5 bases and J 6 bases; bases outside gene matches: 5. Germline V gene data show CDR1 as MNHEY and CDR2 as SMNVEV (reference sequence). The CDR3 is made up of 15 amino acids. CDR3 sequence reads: CASSPGQGARQPQHF. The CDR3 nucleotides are TGTGCCAGCAGTCCGGGACAGGGGGCGCGTCAGCCCCAGCATTTT.

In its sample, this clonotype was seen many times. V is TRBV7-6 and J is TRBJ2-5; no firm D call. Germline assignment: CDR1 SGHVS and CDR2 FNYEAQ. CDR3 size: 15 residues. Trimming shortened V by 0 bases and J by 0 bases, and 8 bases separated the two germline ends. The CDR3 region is CASSLALRHQETQYF. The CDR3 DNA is TGTGCCAGCAGCTTAGCGCTCCGCCACCAAGAGACCCAGTACTTC. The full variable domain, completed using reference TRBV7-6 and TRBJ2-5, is GAGVSQSPRYKVTKRGQDVALRCDPISGHVSLYWYRQALGQGPEFLTYFNYEAQQDKSGLPNDRFSAERPEGSISTLTIQRTEQRDSAMYRCASSLALRHQETQYFGPGTRLLVL.

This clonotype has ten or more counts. DNA of the CDR3: TGCAGCGTCGACAGGGGGAAAGGTGGCTACACCTTC. Translated, it gives CSVDRGKGGYTF. The chain combines TRBV29-1 with TRBJ1-2; 9 bases agree with TRBD1. The CDR3 loop spans 12 amino acids. CDR1 SQVTM and CDR2 ANQGSEA come from the germline V gene. J lost 7 bases, V lost 6 bases, and 6 bases had no gene match.

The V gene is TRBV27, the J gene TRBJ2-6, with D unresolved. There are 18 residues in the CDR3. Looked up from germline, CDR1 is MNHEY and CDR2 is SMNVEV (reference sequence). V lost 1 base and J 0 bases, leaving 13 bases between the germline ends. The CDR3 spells CASSLLSSYNSGANVLTF. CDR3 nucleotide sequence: TGTGCCAGCAGTTTATTGTCCAGTTACAACTCTGGGGCCAACGTCCTGACTTTC.

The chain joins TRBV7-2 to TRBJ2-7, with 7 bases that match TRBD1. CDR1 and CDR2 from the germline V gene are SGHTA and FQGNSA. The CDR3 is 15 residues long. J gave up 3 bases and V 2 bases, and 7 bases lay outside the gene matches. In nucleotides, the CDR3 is TGTGCCAGCAGCTTAACGACAGGGAAGAACTACGAGCAGTACTTC. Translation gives CASSLTTGKNYEQYF.

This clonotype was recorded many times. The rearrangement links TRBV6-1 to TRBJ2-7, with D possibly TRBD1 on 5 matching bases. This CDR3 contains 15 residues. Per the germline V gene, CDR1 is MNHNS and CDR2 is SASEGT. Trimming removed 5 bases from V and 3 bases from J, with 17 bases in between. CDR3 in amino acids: CASSQSQGMGYEQYF. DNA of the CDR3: TGTGCCAGCAGTCAGAGCCAGGGAATGGGCTACGAGCAGTACTTC.

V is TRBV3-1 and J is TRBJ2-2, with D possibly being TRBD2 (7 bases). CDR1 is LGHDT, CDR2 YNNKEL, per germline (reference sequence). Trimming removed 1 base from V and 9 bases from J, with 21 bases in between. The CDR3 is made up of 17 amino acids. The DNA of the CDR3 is TGTGCCAGCAGCCAAGTCTCCAGGGGAGGGAGAATGAGGGAGCTGTTTTTT. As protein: CASSQVSRGGRMRELFF.

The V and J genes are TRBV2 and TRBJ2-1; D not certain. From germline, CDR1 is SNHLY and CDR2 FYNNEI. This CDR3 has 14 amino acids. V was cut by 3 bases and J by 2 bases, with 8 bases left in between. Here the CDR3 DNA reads TGTGCCAGCAGTGAGATTACCGCCTACAATGAGCAGTTCTTC. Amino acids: CASSEITAYNEQFF.

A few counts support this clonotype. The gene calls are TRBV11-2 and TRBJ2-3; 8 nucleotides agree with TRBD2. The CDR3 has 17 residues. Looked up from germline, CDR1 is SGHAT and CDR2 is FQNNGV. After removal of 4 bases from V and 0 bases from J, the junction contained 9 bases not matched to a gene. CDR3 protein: CASSYAVAGGSTDTQYF. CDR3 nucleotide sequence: TGTGCCAGCAGCTACGCGGTGGCGGGAGGTAGCACAGATACGCAGTATTTT.

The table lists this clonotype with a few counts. The CDR3 DNA follows: TGCAGTGCTAGACACGAAACACAGAATAATTCACCCCTCCACTTT. Encoded protein: CSARHETQNNSPLHF. This chain links TRBV20-1 with TRBJ1-6; D remains ambiguous. CDR1 DFQATT and CDR2 SNEGSKA come from the germline V gene (reference sequence). The CDR3 consists of 15 residues. Trimming pared 2 bases from V and 5 bases from J, leaving 13 bases between.

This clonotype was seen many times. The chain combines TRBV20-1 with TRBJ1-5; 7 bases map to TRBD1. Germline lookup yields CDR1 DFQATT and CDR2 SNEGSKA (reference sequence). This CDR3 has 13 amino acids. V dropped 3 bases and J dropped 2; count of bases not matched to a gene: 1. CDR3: CSARGTGNQPQHF. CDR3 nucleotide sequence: TGCAGTGCTAGGGGGACAGGCAATCAGCCCCAGCATTTT.

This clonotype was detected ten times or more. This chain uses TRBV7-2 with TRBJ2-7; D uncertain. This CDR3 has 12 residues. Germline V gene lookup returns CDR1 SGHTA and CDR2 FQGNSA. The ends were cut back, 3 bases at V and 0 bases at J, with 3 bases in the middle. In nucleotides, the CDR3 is TGTGCCAGCAGCTTCCTCTCCTACGAGCAGTACTTC. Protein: CASSFLSYEQYF.

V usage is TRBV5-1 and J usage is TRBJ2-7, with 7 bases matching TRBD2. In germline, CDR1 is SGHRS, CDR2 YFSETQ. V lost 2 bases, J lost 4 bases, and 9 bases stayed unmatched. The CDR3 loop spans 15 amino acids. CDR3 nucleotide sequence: TGCGCCAGCAGCTTTGGGAGGGCCGGGTTGTACGAGCAGTACTTC. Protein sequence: CASSFGRAGLYEQYF.

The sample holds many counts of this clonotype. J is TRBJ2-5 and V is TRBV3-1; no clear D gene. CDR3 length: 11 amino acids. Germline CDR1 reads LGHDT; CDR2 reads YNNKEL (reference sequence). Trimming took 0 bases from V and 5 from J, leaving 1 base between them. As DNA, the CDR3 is TGTGCCAGCAGCCAAGATGAGACCCAGTACTTC. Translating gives CASSQDETQYF.

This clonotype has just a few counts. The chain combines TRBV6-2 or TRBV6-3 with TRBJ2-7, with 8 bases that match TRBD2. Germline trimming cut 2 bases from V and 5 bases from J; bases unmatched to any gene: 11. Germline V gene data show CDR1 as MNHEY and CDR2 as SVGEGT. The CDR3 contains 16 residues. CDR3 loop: CASSYHLSGGKNEQYF. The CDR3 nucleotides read TGTGCCAGCAGTTACCACTTAAGCGGGGGCAAGAACGAGCAGTACTTC.

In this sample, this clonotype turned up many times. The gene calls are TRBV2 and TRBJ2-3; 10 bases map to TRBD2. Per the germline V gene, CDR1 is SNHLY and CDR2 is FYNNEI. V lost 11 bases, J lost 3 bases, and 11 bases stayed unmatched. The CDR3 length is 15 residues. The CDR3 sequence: CAGVTSGNPTDTQYF. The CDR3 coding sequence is TGTGCCGGGGTTACTAGCGGGAATCCGACAGATACGCAGTATTTT.

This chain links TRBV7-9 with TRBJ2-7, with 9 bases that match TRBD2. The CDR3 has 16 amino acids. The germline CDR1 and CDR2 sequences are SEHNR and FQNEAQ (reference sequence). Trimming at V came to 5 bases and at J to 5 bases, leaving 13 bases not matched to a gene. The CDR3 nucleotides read TGTGCCAGCAGCCGCCCTTCGCAGCGGGAGGTTGACGAGCAGTACTTC. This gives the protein CASSRPSQREVDEQYF.

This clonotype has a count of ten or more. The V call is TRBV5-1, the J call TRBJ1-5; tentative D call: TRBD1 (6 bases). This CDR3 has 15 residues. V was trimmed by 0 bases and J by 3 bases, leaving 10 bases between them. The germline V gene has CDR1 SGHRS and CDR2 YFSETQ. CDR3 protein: CASSLGGTPNQPQHF. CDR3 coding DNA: TGCGCCAGCAGCTTGGGCGGGACACCCAATCAGCCCCAGCATTTT.

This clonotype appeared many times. Here the CDR3 DNA reads TGTGCCAGCAGCCGAATGACAGGGGTGAATCAGCCCCAGCATTTT. Translation: CASSRMTGVNQPQHF. This sequence joins TRBV12-3 or TRBV12-4 and TRBJ1-5; 8 bases match TRBD1. There are 15 residues in the CDR3. Trimming at V came to 6 bases and at J to 4 bases, leaving 8 bases not matched to a gene.

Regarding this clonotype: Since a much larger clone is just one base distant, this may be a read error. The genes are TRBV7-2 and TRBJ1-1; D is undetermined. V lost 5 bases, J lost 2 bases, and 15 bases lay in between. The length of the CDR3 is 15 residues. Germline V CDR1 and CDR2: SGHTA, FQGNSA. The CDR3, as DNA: TGTGCCAGCAGCCGAGGACCGGGCATCAACACTGAAGCTTTCTTT. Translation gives CASSRGPGINTEAFF. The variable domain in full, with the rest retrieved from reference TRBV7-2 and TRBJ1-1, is GAGVSQSPSNKVTEKGKDVELRCDPISGHTALYWYRQSLGQGLEFLIYFQGNSAPDKSGLPSDRFSAERTGGSVSTLTIQRTQQEDSAVYLCASSRGPGINTEAFFGQGTRLTVV.

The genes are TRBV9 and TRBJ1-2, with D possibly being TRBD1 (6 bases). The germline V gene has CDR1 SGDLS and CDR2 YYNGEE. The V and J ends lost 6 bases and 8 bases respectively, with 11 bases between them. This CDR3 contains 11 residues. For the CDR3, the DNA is TGTGCCAGCACAGGGGCGAGAGGCTACACCTTC. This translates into CASTGARGYTF.

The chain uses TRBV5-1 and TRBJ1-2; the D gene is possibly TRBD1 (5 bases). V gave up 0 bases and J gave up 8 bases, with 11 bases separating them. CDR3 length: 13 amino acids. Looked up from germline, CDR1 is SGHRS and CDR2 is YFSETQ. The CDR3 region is CASSLGDGRGYTF. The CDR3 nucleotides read TGCGCCAGCAGCTTGGGGGACGGACGAGGCTACACCTTC.

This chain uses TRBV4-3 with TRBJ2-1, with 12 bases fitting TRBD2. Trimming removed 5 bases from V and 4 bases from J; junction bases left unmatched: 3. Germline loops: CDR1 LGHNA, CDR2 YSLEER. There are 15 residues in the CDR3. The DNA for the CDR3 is TGCGCCAGCAGCACGACTAGCGGGAGATACAATGAGCAGTTCTTC. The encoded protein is CASSTTSGRYNEQFF.

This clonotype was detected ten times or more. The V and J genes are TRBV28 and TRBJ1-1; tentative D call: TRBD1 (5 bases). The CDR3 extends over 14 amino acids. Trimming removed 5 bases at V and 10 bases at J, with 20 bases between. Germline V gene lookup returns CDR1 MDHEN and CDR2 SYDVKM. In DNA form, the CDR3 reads TGTGCCAGCAGTGAGTTCGTCCTAACAAGGGGAGCTTTCTTT. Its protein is CASSEFVLTRGAFF.

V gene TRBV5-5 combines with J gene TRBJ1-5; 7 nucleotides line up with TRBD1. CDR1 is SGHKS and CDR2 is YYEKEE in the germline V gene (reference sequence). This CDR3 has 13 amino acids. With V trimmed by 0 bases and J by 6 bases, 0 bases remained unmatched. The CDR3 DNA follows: TGTGCCAGCAGCTTGGGGGACAGTCAGCCCCAGCATTTT. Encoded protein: CASSLGDSQPQHF.

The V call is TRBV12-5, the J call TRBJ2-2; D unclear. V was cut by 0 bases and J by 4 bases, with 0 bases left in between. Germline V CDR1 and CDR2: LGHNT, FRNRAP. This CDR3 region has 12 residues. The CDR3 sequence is CASGLVTGELFF. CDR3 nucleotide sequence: TGTGCTAGTGGTTTGGTCACCGGGGAGCTGTTTTTT.

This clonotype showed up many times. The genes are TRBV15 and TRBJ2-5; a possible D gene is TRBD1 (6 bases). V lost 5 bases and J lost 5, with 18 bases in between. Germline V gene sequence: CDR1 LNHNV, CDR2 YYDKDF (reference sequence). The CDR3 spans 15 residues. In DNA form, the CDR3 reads TGTGCCACCAGCCATCTCGTCAGGGGCAGGGAGACCCAGTACTTC. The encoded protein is CATSHLVRGRETQYF. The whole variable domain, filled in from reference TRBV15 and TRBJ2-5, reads DAMVIQNPRYQVTQFGKPVTLSCSQTLNHNVMYWYQQKSSQAPKLLFHYYDKDFNNEADTPDNFQSRRPNTSFCFLDIRSPGLGDTAMYLCATSHLVRGRETQYFGPGTRLLVL.